This TCR beta chain was captured by sequencing in a study of cytomegalovirus exposure and HLA in healthy donors. The V and J ends lost 1 base and 4 bases respectively, with 10 bases between them. The V gene's germline CDR1 is SGHDN and CDR2 FVKESK. The CDR3 loop spans 15 amino acids. This clone came up a few times. The PCR ran on 60 Vbeta and 13 Jbeta primers. This table comes from immunoSEQ multiplex PCR, and its TCRdb copy is limited to in-frame clones, with some not included. The sample has roughly 100,000 clones, roughly four fifths seen once. The sample was PBMCs. The rearrangement links TRBV14 to TRBJ1-4, with no clear D. This sequence originates from a middle-aged man in good health and CMV-seronegative. CDR3 region: CASSQGFRYNEKLFF. CDR3 nucleotide sequence: TGTGCCAGCAGCCAAGGGTTTCGCTATAATGAAAAACTGTTTTTT.